This record looks at one T cell receptor (beta chain) sequence and its context. No antigen is known for it. The germline V gene encodes CDR1 SGHTA and CDR2 FQGNSA. The CDR3 runs 18 residues. These data are taken from a study of post-analysis software for immune sequencing data. Notes on the study in general: When the samples were clustered directly with F measure, those that had been prepared in the same batch showed strong co-clustering. Comparison with controls showed significantly lower normalized Chao1 diversity in multiple sclerosis patients. Elevated frequency relative to controls characterized roughly 5 TRBV segments in patients, TRBV5-6, TRBV5-1 and TRBV20-1 among them.

Unique molecular identifiers were present in the TCR beta cDNA libraries. Input of roughly 1 to 11 million T cells yielded 550,000 or so cDNA molecules. TCRdb reanalysed the PCR reads using MiXCR and keeps one entry per CDR3 protein. The top ten clones hold roughly 4.8% of a sample with around 260,000 distinct CDR3 sequences, 36% of them seen once. This clonotype was obtained from a girl between 10 and 17 years old with multiple sclerosis. V and J are TRBV7-2 and TRBJ2-1, with TRBD2 matching 7 bases. The DNA end is more similar to TRBJ2-7, so the J call may be wrong. Sample: blood. CDR3 bases: TGTGCCAGCAGCTTAGTCCCGTCGGGAGGCCTCTCCTACAATGAGCAGTACTTC. Translation gives CASSLVPSGGLSYNEQYF.